The next 29 T cell receptor beta chains were all read from a single sample in a study of T-cell reconstitution after alpha-beta-depleted transplantation in children. For TCRbeta, the library was prepared with unique molecular identifiers. TCRdb re-called the PCR reads with MiXCR, one entry per CDR3 protein. The table has some 220,000 distinct CDR3 sequences, under 9.5% seen once. The source was PBMCs from the stem cell graft donor, collected from the stem cell graft. The receptor set was obtained from a human donor who donated a stem cell graft to a child with acute lymphoblastic leukemia.

This clonotype was found many times. The V gene is TRBV6-2 or TRBV6-3, the J gene TRBJ1-2, with D unresolved. V was trimmed by 5 bases and J by 5 bases, leaving 12 bases between them. Germline values: CDR1 MNHEY, CDR2 SVGEGT. The CDR3 totals 13 residues. CDR3 in amino acids: CASSQPNPYGYTF. CDR3 DNA sequence: TGTGCCAGCAGTCAACCAAACCCTTATGGCTACACCTTC.

The chain links TRBV5-1 to TRBJ1-2; TRBD1 matches at 10 bases. V gave up 4 bases and J gave up 0 bases; unmatched junction bases: 9. CDR3 length: 17 amino acids. Germline-derived CDR1 and CDR2 are SGHRS and YFSETQ. The CDR3 DNA is TGCGCCAGCAGCCACCGGGACAGGGGTTCTCCTAACTATGGCTACACCTTC. Protein: CASSHRDRGSPNYGYTF.

In its sample, this clonotype was seen many times. The rearrangement joins TRBV5-1 to TRBJ2-2, with 8 bases matching TRBD1. V was pared by 7 bases and J by 3 bases, with 8 bases of the junction left unmatched. The CDR3 runs 15 residues. Per germline, CDR1 SGHRS and CDR2 YFSETQ. In nucleotides, the CDR3 is TGCGCCAGCCGTCTACAGGGGGTCGACACCGGGGAGCTGTTTTTT. It codes for CASRLQGVDTGELFF.

This chain links TRBV21-1 with TRBJ1-5; the table's D call, TRBD1, was not checked against the DNA. TRBV21-1 is listed as a pseudogene. This CDR3 region has 15 residues. The CDR3 DNA is TGTGCCAGCAGCACCCAAGGGGGGAGGCATCAGCCCCAGCATTTT. It yields the protein CASSTQGGRHQPQHF.

On this clonotype: This may come from a read error, since a much larger clone is one base off. Here the CDR3 omits its conserved ending phenylalanine or tryptophan, so a read error is the likely source. J is TRBJ1-2 and V is TRBV28; TRBD1 matches at 10 bases. The CDR3 consists of 15 residues. J lost 5 bases, V lost 6 bases, and 9 bases had no gene match. Germline V gene lookup returns CDR1 MDHEN and CDR2 SYDVKM. The CDR3 bases are TGTGCCAGCAGAAGAGGGACAGGGGAGTCTTATGGCTACACCTCC. Protein sequence: CASRRGTGESYGYTS.

V usage is TRBV15 and J usage is TRBJ1-5; 9 bases agree with TRBD1. V was pared by 3 bases and J by 4 bases, with 7 bases of the junction left unmatched. This CDR3 has 16 amino acids. CDR1 and CDR2 (germline): LNHNV, YYDKDF (reference sequence). The CDR3 spells CATSSGTGGFNQPQHF. Written as DNA, the CDR3 is TGTGCCACCAGCAGTGGCACAGGGGGCTTTAATCAGCCCCAGCATTTT.

This clonotype appeared a few times. The chain joins TRBV11-2 to TRBJ2-1; D remains ambiguous. Germline values: CDR1 SGHAT, CDR2 FQNNGV. Trimming left V 0 bases short and J 9 bases short, with 18 bases between. This CDR3 comprises 16 residues. The CDR3: CASSLDHREGIREQFF. The CDR3 DNA reads TGTGCCAGCAGCTTAGATCATAGGGAAGGAATCCGTGAGCAGTTCTTC.

The rearrangement joins TRBV12-3 or TRBV12-4 to TRBJ1-3; D gene unclear. V lost 4 bases and J lost 0, with 13 bases in between. The CDR3 length is 16 residues. The CDR3 spells CASSSQSGASGNTIYF. CDR3 nucleotides: TGTGCCAGCAGTTCACAAAGTGGAGCCTCTGGAAACACCATATATTTT.

The chain is built from TRBV29-1 and TRBJ2-1, with D hard to call. The ends were cut back, 3 bases at V and 4 bases at J, with 10 bases in the middle. Per germline, CDR1 SQVTM and CDR2 ANQGSEA. The CDR3 length is 13 residues. CDR3 region: CSVEVTEYNEQFF. CDR3 nucleotide sequence: TGCAGCGTTGAGGTGACGGAATACAATGAGCAGTTCTTC.

J is TRBJ2-7 and V is TRBV18; 7 nucleotides match TRBD1. CDR1 and CDR2 from the germline V gene are KGHSH and LQKENI. V lost 2 bases and J lost 3; bases outside the gene matches: 19. The CDR3 totals 19 residues. The CDR3 here is CASSPSVGTALQGIYEQYF. The CDR3 DNA follows: TGTGCCAGCTCACCATCGGTGGGGACAGCCTTACAAGGGATCTACGAGCAGTACTTC.

This clonotype appeared a few times. The rearrangement links TRBV27 to TRBJ1-3; D gene uncertain. Germline V gene sequence: CDR1 MNHEY, CDR2 SMNVEV (reference sequence). This CDR3 spans 15 amino acids. Trimming removed 6 bases at V and 0 bases at J, with 12 bases between. The CDR3 coding sequence is TGTGCCAGCAGCGTAATAGGGAACTCTGGAAACACCATATATTTT. Translating gives CASSVIGNSGNTIYF.

This clonotype has more than one count but fewer than ten. The chain employs TRBV27 and TRBJ1-2, with TRBD1 matching 9 bases. This CDR3 is built from 15 residues. Germline V lookup: CDR1 MNHEY, CDR2 SMNVEV (reference sequence). Trimming removed 4 bases from V and 3 bases from J; junction bases left unmatched: 6. This CDR3 is CASSSDRGRDYGYTF. DNA for the CDR3: TGTGCCAGCAGTTCGGACAGGGGCCGGGACTATGGCTACACCTTC.

This clonotype appeared many times. This sequence joins TRBV10-3 and TRBJ2-1; a weak D match, TRBD1 (6 bases). V dropped 7 bases and J dropped 6 bases, with 16 bases sitting between them. The length of the CDR3 is 14 residues. The V gene's germline CDR1 is ENHRY and CDR2 SYGVKD. CDR3 coding DNA: TGTGCCATCAAGGTGGACAGCCGAACCAATGAGCAGTTCTTC. This sequence encodes CAIKVDSRTNEQFF.

This clonotype was observed a handful of times. A junction boundary mismatches the germline segment, possibly from a read error. This chain links TRBV7-9 with TRBJ2-7, with D possibly being TRBD1 (6 bases). CDR3 length: 13 residues. Per the germline V gene, CDR1 is SEHNR and CDR2 is FQNEAQ (reference sequence). CDR3 bases: TGTGCCAGCAGCGCAATAAGCGGACAGTGGATGAGCTTC. Translation gives CASSAISGQWMSF.

This clonotype was seen at least ten times. The V gene is TRBV7-2, the J gene TRBJ2-7; 7 nucleotides align to TRBD2. V lost 7 bases and J lost 7; bases outside the gene matches: 13. This CDR3 has 14 residues. Germline V gives CDR1 SGHTA, CDR2 FQGNSA. As DNA, the CDR3 is TGTGCCAGCACTGTGACTAGCTCCGGAGGGGAGCAGTACTTC. As protein: CASTVTSSGGEQYF.

V usage is TRBV6-6 and J usage is TRBJ2-5, with D maybe TRBD2 (5 bases). Trimming removed 7 bases from V and 5 bases from J, with 11 bases in between. Germline CDR1 MNHNY, CDR2 SVGAGI (reference sequence). The CDR3 spans 12 residues. CDR3 protein: CASTYSGETQYF. In DNA, the CDR3 is TGTGCCAGCACCTACTCGGGGGAGACCCAGTACTTC.

This chain links TRBV11-2 with TRBJ2-5; a possible D gene is TRBD2 (5 bases). The CDR3 is 13 residues long. CDR1 and CDR2 (germline): SGHAT, FQNNGV. Trimming cost V 5 bases and J 6 bases, with 13 bases left between them. This CDR3 reads CASSPGRGKTQYF. The DNA of the CDR3 is TGTGCCAGCAGCCCCGGCCGGGGTAAGACCCAGTACTTC.

This clonotype occurred a few times. V is TRBV3-1 and J is TRBJ1-3, with TRBD1 as a possible D gene (5 bases). With 3 bases removed from V and 4 bases from J, the gap between germline ends came to 16 bases. Looked up from germline, CDR1 is LGHDT and CDR2 is YNNKEL (reference sequence). The CDR3 extends over 16 amino acids. The CDR3 protein is CASSHSTGTWGNTIYF. DNA for the CDR3: TGTGCCAGCAGCCACTCCACCGGGACTTGGGGAAACACCATATATTTT.

This chain links TRBV12-3 or TRBV12-4 with TRBJ2-1; 14 bases map to TRBD2. The trim removed 6 bases at V and 8 bases at J, leaving 6 bases unmatched. There are 15 residues in the CDR3. The DNA for the CDR3 is TGTGCCAGCAGCCCTCGGACTAGCGGGGGGCATGAGCAGTTCTTC. Translating gives CASSPRTSGGHEQFF.

This clonotype was found a few times. V usage is TRBV6-6 and J usage is TRBJ2-7, with TRBD1 as a possible D gene (6 bases). The germline V gene encodes CDR1 MNHNY and CDR2 SVGAGI (reference sequence). The CDR3 runs to 13 residues. The V and J ends lost 2 bases and 3 bases respectively, with 8 bases between them. The DNA for the CDR3 is TGTGCCAGCAGTTACGGACAGAACTACGAGCAGTACTTC. This translates into CASSYGQNYEQYF.

V and J are TRBV20-1 and TRBJ2-7, with D perhaps assigned TRBD1 or TRBD2 (7 bases each). The V gene's germline CDR1 is DFQATT and CDR2 SNEGSKA (reference sequence). Trimming removed 1 base at V and 0 bases at J, with 16 bases between. The CDR3 loop spans 16 amino acids. The CDR3, as DNA: TGCAGTGCTAGAGGGCTGAGCGGGACAGACTCCTACGAGCAGTACTTC. Translating it yields CSARGLSGTDSYEQYF.

At least ten counts were recorded for this clonotype. V gene TRBV11-2 combines with J gene TRBJ2-6, with D uncertain. The CDR3 is 18 residues long. Germline V gene sequence: CDR1 SGHAT, CDR2 FQNNGV. V lost 0 bases and J lost 0, with 12 bases in between. This chain's CDR3 is CASSLDLGPPSGANVLTF. The CDR3 DNA sequence: TGTGCCAGCAGCTTAGATTTAGGACCCCCCTCTGGGGCCAACGTCCTGACTTTC.

This clonotype was seen only a few times. This chain uses TRBV24-1 with TRBJ2-5; the D call may be TRBD1 or TRBD2 (6 bases each). Trimming pared 10 bases from V and 4 bases from J, leaving 15 bases between. Germline V gene sequence: CDR1 KGHDR, CDR2 SFDVKD. The CDR3 is made up of 13 amino acids. CDR3 sequence reads: CATSTGGGETQYF. In DNA form, the CDR3 reads TGTGCCACGAGCACAGGAGGGGGAGAGACCCAGTACTTC.

The chain joins TRBV6-1 to TRBJ2-1; 9 nucleotides match TRBD1. J was trimmed by 0 bases and V by 6 bases; bases with no gene match: 15. The CDR3 totals 19 residues. Germline values: CDR1 MNHNS, CDR2 SASEGT. This CDR3 reads CASSPLPGQGTFSYNEQFF. Here the CDR3 DNA reads TGTGCCAGCAGCCCCCTACCCGGACAGGGGACTTTCTCCTACAATGAGCAGTTCTTC.

This rearrangement joins TRBV28 to TRBJ2-7; D possibly corresponds to TRBD1 (6 bases). V lost 5 bases and J 6 bases, leaving 17 bases between the germline ends. Germline assignment: CDR1 MDHEN and CDR2 SYDVKM. This CDR3 is built from 14 residues. As DNA, the CDR3 is TGTGCCAGCAGTCAAAGGGGCAGGGGCAGCGAGCAGTACTTC. Residues: CASSQRGRGSEQYF.

This clonotype was seen many times. The J gene is TRBJ2-7, the V gene TRBV27, with D possibly matching TRBD1 (5 bases). Between the trimmed V and J ends, which lost 3 bases and 6 bases, there was a span of 15 bases. This CDR3 has 14 amino acids. The germline V gene encodes CDR1 MNHEY and CDR2 SMNVEV (reference sequence). The CDR3 reads CASSLATVPAEQYF. The CDR3 DNA reads TGTGCCAGCAGTTTGGCGACAGTCCCGGCCGAGCAGTACTTC.

This clonotype was detected a few times. This sequence joins TRBV7-9 and TRBJ2-7; 8 bases match TRBD2. This CDR3 has 16 residues. The germline CDR1 and CDR2 sequences are SEHNR and FQNEAQ (reference sequence). After removal of 5 bases from V and 3 bases from J, the junction contained 12 bases not matched to a gene. The CDR3 reads CASSQYRLRGDYEQYF. CDR3 coding DNA: TGTGCCAGCAGCCAGTACAGGTTGCGGGGGGACTACGAGCAGTACTTC.

The chain carries TRBV6-6 and TRBJ1-1; D is undetermined. Germline lookup yields CDR1 MNHNY and CDR2 SVGAGI (reference sequence). The CDR3 covers 13 residues. V was clipped by 2 bases and J by 11 bases, with 15 bases between them. The CDR3 nucleotides are TGTGCCAGCAGTTACGCTGAAGAGTTGGGGGCTTTCTTT. This gives the protein CASSYAEELGAFF.

The chain is built from TRBV7-6 and TRBJ2-3; TRBD2 agrees at 8 bases. The germline gives CDR1 SGHVS, CDR2 FNYEAQ. The CDR3 length is 16 residues. V shed 5 bases, J shed 2 bases, and the junction held 9 bases outside the gene matches. The CDR3 reads CASSPAGRGDTDTQYF. CDR3 DNA: TGTGCCAGCAGCCCGGCGGGGCGGGGGGACACAGATACGCAGTATTTT.